Shown below are 8 T cell receptor beta chains from a single sample sequenced in a study of response to subunit inactivated influenza vaccine. One entry per CDR3 protein, called by TCRdb with MiXCR from the RT-PCR reads. The sample contains hundreds of thousands of distinct CDR3 sequences, 15% to 17% of which appear only once. Sequencing used PBMCs from blood, obtained 12 days after vaccination. These receptors came from a man aged 45-60 years who received an inactivated influenza vaccine.

There are many counts of this clonotype. V usage is TRBV9 and J usage is TRBJ2-2; D not certain. The CDR3 contains 15 residues. The ends were cut back, 0 bases at V and 1 base at J, with 7 bases in the middle. CDR1 is SGDLS, CDR2 YYNGEE, per germline. CDR3 bases: TGTGCCAGCAGCGTAGTCCCCCTGAACACCGGGGAGCTGTTTTTT. Amino acids: CASSVVPLNTGELFF.

This clonotype was found a few times. This chain connects TRBV5-1 to TRBJ2-7, with a tentative D call TRBD1 (6 bases). Trimming pared 5 bases from V and 3 bases from J, leaving 12 bases between. Germline V gene sequence: CDR1 SGHRS, CDR2 YFSETQ. The CDR3 sequence is 13 residues long. CDR3 sequence: CASRQGYSYEQYF. The CDR3, as DNA: TGCGCCAGCAGACAGGGCTATAGCTACGAGCAGTACTTC. The full variable domain, its missing parts supplied by reference TRBV5-1 and TRBJ2-7, is KAGVTQTPRYLIKTRGQQVTLSCSPISGHRSVSWYQQTPGQGLQFLFEYFSETQRNKGNFPGRFSGRQFSNSRSEMNVSTLELGDSALYLCASRQGYSYEQYFGPGTRLTVT.

The chain links TRBV18 to TRBJ2-1; D is perhaps TRBD1 or TRBD2 (5 bases each). Per germline, CDR1 KGHSH and CDR2 LQKENI. V gave up 2 bases and J gave up 6 bases, with 17 bases separating them. The CDR3 has 16 amino acids. The CDR3 bases are TGTGCCAGCTCACCAGCCGGGACGGTGATTTCCAATGAGCAGTTCTTC. Translated: CASSPAGTVISNEQFF.

This clonotype has a handful of counts. The CDR3 sequence is CSAKGQGSSYGYTF. CDR3 sequence (DNA): TGCAGTGCAAAAGGACAGGGGTCTAGCTATGGCTACACCTTC. The V call is TRBV20-1, the J call TRBJ1-2; 9 bases match TRBD1. V lost 6 bases to trimming and J lost 4 bases; unmatched junction nucleotides: 9. The CDR3 covers 14 residues. Germline-derived CDR1 and CDR2 are DFQATT and SNEGSKA (reference sequence).

To note about this clonotype: A much larger clone lies a single base off, so this may be a read error. The CDR3 loop reads CSSTRDRGDEQFF. As DNA, the CDR3 is TGTTCCAGCACCCGGGACAGGGGCGATGAGCAGTTCTTC. The chain joins TRBV12-3 or TRBV12-4 to TRBJ2-1; 10 bases map to TRBD1. The CDR3 has 13 residues.

This clonotype was detected only a few times. V and J are TRBV3-1 and TRBJ2-7; the D is unclear. Germline V gene lookup returns CDR1 LGHDT and CDR2 YNNKEL (reference sequence). V lost 0 bases to trimming and J lost 1 base, with 7 bases between them. The CDR3 spans 14 residues. In nucleotides, the CDR3 is TGTGCCAGCAGCCAAGATTCACAGTCCTACGAGCAGTACTTC. It encodes CASSQDSQSYEQYF.

The sample holds many counts of this clonotype. The chain carries TRBV20-1 and TRBJ1-5, with TRBD1 identical over 10 bases. Per the germline V gene, CDR1 is DFQATT and CDR2 is SNEGSKA (reference sequence). J was trimmed by 3 bases and V by 0 bases; bases with no gene match: 5. The CDR3 runs 16 residues. The CDR3 DNA follows: TGCAGTGCTAGAGATCCGGGGACAGGGGACAATCAGCCCCAGCATTTT. Residues: CSARDPGTGDNQPQHF.

This clonotype was seen a handful of times. The chain is built from TRBV6-1 and TRBJ2-7, with a weak D call TRBD1 (5 bases). This CDR3 has 13 amino acids. The V and J ends lost 2 bases and 4 bases respectively, with 9 bases between them. Germline V lookup: CDR1 MNHNS, CDR2 SASEGT. CDR3 residues: CASSEQAGYEQYF. The CDR3 DNA sequence: TGTGCCAGCAGTGAACAGGCAGGGTACGAGCAGTACTTC.